This TCR beta chain was sequenced for a study of T-cell reconstitution after alpha-beta-depleted transplantation in children. The V gene's germline CDR1 is SGHVS and CDR2 FNYEAQ. The CDR3 length is 16 residues. V was pared by 4 bases and J by 6 bases, with 15 bases of the junction left unmatched. For TCRbeta, the library was prepared with unique molecular identifiers. Each CDR3 protein is one row after TCRdb ran MiXCR on the PCR reads. Here the sample spans hundreds of thousands of distinct CDR3 sequences, roughly 25% being singletons. This TCR came from a girl under 10 years old with Fanconi anemia, due to receive a stem cell transplant. The chain has TRBV7-6 and TRBJ2-7; 7 nucleotides agree with TRBD2. The source was PBMCs, collected before TCRalphabeta/CD19-depleted stem cell transplant. Written as DNA, the CDR3 is TGTGCCAGCAGCTCTTCGACTAGCCCGGGAGGAGTCGAGCAGTACTTC. Residues: CASSSSTSPGGVEQYF.